This TCR beta chain stems from a study of blood T cell repertoires in COVID-19. Study summary: Donors in the United States, Italy and Spain gave samples during acute or convalescent COVID-19. Sources were T cells, B-cell-depleted T cells, or PBMCs; the material itself was cDNA or gDNA.

V was pared by 5 bases and J by 6 bases, with 9 bases between. Per the germline V gene, CDR1 is SEHNR and CDR2 is FQNEAQ (reference sequence). The CDR3 is made up of 12 amino acids. Original processing methods: It was from reference gene primer amplification that nucleated cell counts were estimated. Clones were read by immunoSEQ multiplex PCR, and TCRdb kept only the in-frame ones, dropping some. Clone size and the V and J calls come from that table; the DNA yielded D and trimming. This sample has about 150,000 clones, with 65% to 90% found just once. This chain joins TRBV7-9 and TRBJ2-3; no clear D gene. Sequencing was carried out using peripheral blood. This sequence originates from a woman aged 50 to 65 with acute or convalescent COVID-19. Here the CDR3 DNA reads TGTGCCAGCAGCCTTCTTTCGGATACGCAGTATTTT. It yields the protein CASSLLSDTQYF. Looking up the rest from reference TRBV7-9 and TRBJ2-3 gives the full variable domain: DTGVSQNPRHKITKRGQNVTFRCDPISEHNRLYWYRQTLGQGPEFLTYFQNEAQLEKSRLLSDRFSAERPKGSFSTLEIQRTEQGDSAMYLCASSLLSDTQYFGPGTRLTVL.